A single sample is the source of the 27 T cell receptor beta chains below, sequenced in a study of breast tumors, draining lymph nodes, adjacent tissues. The lymph nodes were axillary draining lymph nodes from breast cancer patients. TCRdb independently ran MiXCR on the multiplex PCR reads; one entry per CDR3 protein. The sample carries around 230,000 distinct CDR3 sequences, about 30% recorded once. The sample taken for sequencing was axillary lymph node tissue. The source of these receptors is a female donor with breast cancer. Some clones in this sample may be carry-over from other donors' samples.

This clonotype was seen at least ten times. The gene calls are TRBV7-9 and TRBJ2-3; TRBD1 matches at 10 bases. The V and J ends lost 5 bases and 4 bases, in that order; junction bases with no gene match: 15. Germline CDR1 reads SEHNR; CDR2 reads FQNEAQ (reference sequence). The CDR3 runs 18 residues. The CDR3 reads CASSAGQGIVQSPDTQYF. CDR3 nucleotides: TGTGCCAGCAGCGCGGGACAGGGGATCGTCCAAAGCCCAGATACGCAGTATTTT.

The V call is TRBV20-1, the J call TRBJ2-4; D is unclear. CDR1 and CDR2 (germline): DFQATT, SNEGSKA (reference sequence). V was shortened by 5 bases and J by 2 bases, with 13 bases between the two germline ends. This CDR3 is 14 amino acids long. The CDR3 spells CSAPRGVSKNIQYF. The CDR3 DNA reads TGCAGTGCTCCCCGAGGAGTATCCAAAAACATTCAGTACTTC.

This clonotype was picked up many times. A single base separates this from a much larger clone, so it may be a read error. This chain links TRBV7-2 with TRBJ2-5; 11 nucleotides align to TRBD2. The CDR3 consists of 15 residues. Germline V gives CDR1 SGHTA, CDR2 FQGNSA. In DNA form, the CDR3 reads TGTGCCAGCAGCTTAGTGGGTAGCGGGAGGGTGACCCAGCACTTC. Its protein is CASSLVGSGRVTQHF.

Details on this clonotype: This CDR3 fails to terminate in the conserved phenylalanine or tryptophan, so it likely reflects a read error. This chain uses TRBV9 with TRBJ2-1; maybe TRBD1 (6 bases). The CDR3 contains 13 residues. V lost 0 bases to trimming and J lost 8 bases, with 9 bases between them. Germline V gene sequence: CDR1 SGDLS, CDR2 YYNGEE. The CDR3 DNA sequence: TGTGCCAGCAGCGTAGGGGGGCGCGATGAGCAGTTCCCC. The encoded protein is CASSVGGRDEQFP.

This clonotype appeared a few times. The genes are TRBV6-5 and TRBJ1-2, with D perhaps matching TRBD1 (6 bases). This CDR3 spans 14 amino acids. V lost 7 bases and J 4 bases, leaving 16 bases between the germline ends. Germline V gene data show CDR1 as MNHEY and CDR2 as SVGAGI. This CDR3 reads CASKPGAEGYGYTF. The DNA of the CDR3 is TGTGCCAGCAAGCCAGGGGCGGAGGGCTATGGCTACACCTTC.

This clonotype has ten or more counts. V is TRBV6-6 and J is TRBJ2-3; D is perhaps TRBD1 or TRBD2 (5 bases each). This CDR3 spans 13 amino acids. Germline V gives CDR1 MNHNY, CDR2 SVGAGI (reference sequence). V shed 6 bases and J shed 6 bases, with 13 bases lying between them. CDR3 nucleotides: TGTGCCAGCAGCTCGTTAGAGGGGGATACGCAGTATTTT. Translated, it gives CASSSLEGDTQYF.

This clonotype was found many times. The J gene is TRBJ2-5, the V gene TRBV6-5; D might be TRBD1 or TRBD2, each matching 6 bases. Trimming cost V 5 bases and J 2 bases, with 27 bases left between them. CDR1 and CDR2 from the germline V gene are MNHEY and SVGAGI. The CDR3 is 19 amino acids. The CDR3 nucleotides are TGTGCCAGCAGTAGAGGTAGTCACCGACTAGGGGGTTTTCAAGAGACCCAGTACTTC. Its translation: CASSRGSHRLGGFQETQYF.

This clonotype was recorded at least ten times. The CDR3 region is CASSSTGALHEKLFF. The CDR3 nucleotides are TGCGCCAGCAGTTCGACAGGGGCGCTCCATGAAAAACTGTTTTTT. The chain joins TRBV5-1 to TRBJ1-4; TRBD1 matches 8 bases. The CDR3 contains 15 residues. The germline gives CDR1 SGHRS, CDR2 YFSETQ. The V segment lost 5 bases and the J segment 6 bases; nucleotides outside the gene matches: 9.

The V and J genes are TRBV12-5 and TRBJ2-7; 12 positions agree with TRBD2. The CDR3 loop spans 15 amino acids. From germline, CDR1 is LGHNT and CDR2 FRNRAP. Trimming removed 5 bases from V and 7 bases from J; junction bases left unmatched: 9. For the CDR3, the DNA is TGTGCTAGTGGTGCTGGACTAGCGGGATCCGGAGAGCAGTACTTC. Amino acids: CASGAGLAGSGEQYF. Together with reference TRBV12-5 and TRBJ2-7, the CDR3 gives the full variable domain: DARVTQTPRHKVTEMGQEVTMRCQPILGHNTVFWYRQTMMQGLELLAYFRNRAPLDDSGMPKDRFSAEMPDATLATLKIQPSEPRDSAVYFCASGAGLAGSGEQYFGPGTRLTVT.

Many counts were recorded for this clonotype. V usage is TRBV19 and J usage is TRBJ2-7, with 9 bases that match TRBD1. V trimming: 4 bases; J trimming: 6 bases; junction bases outside the gene matches: 7. This CDR3 region has 14 residues. In germline, CDR1 is LNHDA, CDR2 SQIVND (reference sequence). CDR3 sequence reads: CASSTPGQGGEQYF. DNA of the CDR3: TGTGCCAGTAGTACCCCGGGACAGGGAGGCGAGCAGTACTTC.

The chain carries TRBV10-1 and TRBJ2-1; tentatively, D is TRBD2 (5 bases). This CDR3 region has 13 residues. CDR1 is WNHNN, CDR2 SYGVQD, per germline (reference sequence). The germline V and J ends were trimmed by 4 bases and 4 bases, with 8 bases remaining between them. The CDR3 DNA reads as TGCGCCAGCAGTGGCGGGTCTTACAATGAGCAGTTCTTC. Its translation: CASSGGSYNEQFF.

The chain combines TRBV7-9 with TRBJ1-4; 9 nucleotides match TRBD1. The germline gives CDR1 SEHNR, CDR2 FQNEAQ (reference sequence). The CDR3 loop spans 14 amino acids. J lost 7 bases, V lost 6 bases, and 6 bases had no gene match. For the CDR3, the DNA is TGTGCCAGCAGTCAGGACAGGGGTGGTGAAAAACTGTTTTTT. It specifies CASSQDRGGEKLFF. The entire variable domain, with the rest obtained from reference TRBV7-9 and TRBJ1-4, is as follows: DTGVSQNPRHKITKRGQNVTFRCDPISEHNRLYWYRQTLGQGPEFLTYFQNEAQLEKSRLLSDRFSAERPKGSFSTLEIQRTEQGDSAMYLCASSQDRGGEKLFFGSGTQLSVL.

The chain has TRBV20-1 and TRBJ2-5; 7 nucleotides align to TRBD1. Germline V gene lookup returns CDR1 DFQATT and CDR2 SNEGSKA (reference sequence). The CDR3 runs to 15 residues. V was clipped by 5 bases and J by 7 bases; unmatched bases: 16. The CDR3 region has the DNA TGCAGTGCTCAATCCGGGACAGCCTCGGTGGGGACCCAGTACTTC. This encodes CSAQSGTASVGTQYF.

Regarding this clonotype: The CDR3 does not end in the conserved phenylalanine or tryptophan, so this is likely a read error. The DNA is left out, because the CDR3 cannot be placed on it with certainty; the CDR3 is given as TCRdb lists it. The rearrangement links TRBV7-7 to TRBJ2-7; the table's D gene call, TRBD1, was not cross checked with the DNA. The V gene's germline CDR1 is SSHAT and CDR2 FNYEAQ (reference sequence). The length of the CDR3 is 8 amino acids, counting both ends. Here the CDR3 reads CASRPLGQ.

This clonotype has a count of ten or more. This rearrangement joins TRBV10-3 to TRBJ2-2; 7 positions match TRBD2. After removal of 6 bases from V and 2 bases from J, the junction contained 6 bases not matched to a gene. This CDR3 comprises 15 residues. Germline CDR1 is ENHRY and CDR2 is SYGVKD. The CDR3 here is CAIRGEGRNTGELFF. The CDR3 region has the DNA TGTGCCATCAGGGGGGAGGGGAGAAACACCGGGGAGCTGTTTTTT.

About this clonotype itself: A much larger clone lies one base from this, so it may be a read error. The V call is TRBV20-1, the J call TRBJ2-1; 13 positions agree with TRBD2. CDR1 DFQATT and CDR2 SNEGSKA come from the germline V gene (reference sequence). This CDR3 has 15 residues. The junction had 9 bases not matched to a gene; V was cut back by 7 bases and J by 6 bases. DNA for the CDR3: TGCAGTGTCTTGATGGGGACTAGCGGGACCAATGAGCAGTTCTTC. The encoded protein is CSVLMGTSGTNEQFF.

This clonotype was counted a single time. V is TRBV10-2 and J is TRBJ2-5, with D possibly TRBD1 on 6 matching bases. There are 16 residues in the CDR3. CDR1 WSHSY and CDR2 SAAADI come from the germline V gene. V shed 3 bases and J shed 4 bases, with 18 bases lying between them. The DNA for the CDR3 is TGCGCCAGCAGTGACCCGAACGGAATCAGGGGAGAGACCCAGTACTTC. Protein: CASSDPNGIRGETQYF.

This clonotype was observed many times. This sequence joins TRBV19 and TRBJ2-7, with 11 bases fitting TRBD1. V shed 5 bases, J shed 4 bases, and the junction held 4 bases outside the gene matches. This CDR3 is 14 amino acids long. CDR1 and CDR2 from the germline V gene are LNHDA and SQIVND (reference sequence). The CDR3, as DNA: TGTGCCAGTAGTCCCGGGACAGGGGGGTACGAGCAGTACTTC. Translated: CASSPGTGGYEQYF.

Of note for this clonotype: A much larger clone lies a single base off, so this may be a read error. The V and J genes are TRBV12-3 or TRBV12-4 and TRBJ1-2; maybe TRBD1 (6 bases). Between the trimmed V and J ends, which lost 6 bases and 3 bases, there was a span of 14 bases. The CDR3 has 14 residues. The CDR3 sequence is CASSHQGRDYGYTF. The CDR3, as DNA: TGTGCCAGCAGCCACCAGGGGAGGGACTATGGCTACACCTTC.

For this clonotype: A junction boundary mismatches the germline segment, possibly from a read error. The gene calls are TRBV2 and TRBJ2-5; no clear D gene. The germline CDR1 and CDR2 sequences are SNHLY and FYNNEI. This CDR3 is built from 14 residues. The CDR3 loop reads CASGRSASKDTQHF. The CDR3 nucleotides read TGTGCCAGCGGCCGTTCGGCGAGCAAAGATACCCAGCACTTC.

This clonotype was seen repeatedly, ten times or more. The V gene is TRBV20-1, the J gene TRBJ2-7; possible D gene TRBD1, 6 bases. The CDR3 contains 13 residues. Trimming pared 3 bases from V and 2 bases from J, leaving 11 bases between. In germline, CDR1 is DFQATT, CDR2 SNEGSKA (reference sequence). As DNA, the CDR3 is TGCAGTGCTAGGGGACACGTTACCTACGAGCAGTACTTC. It encodes CSARGHVTYEQYF.

The chain links TRBV29-1 to TRBJ1-2; possible D gene TRBD1, 5 bases. V gave up 8 bases and J gave up 2 bases, with 9 bases separating them. Germline CDR1 and CDR2: SQVTM and ANQGSEA. This CDR3 spans 11 amino acids. The CDR3 reads CSLQENYGYTF. CDR3 bases: TGCAGCCTACAGGAGAACTATGGCTACACCTTC.

The chain carries TRBV27 and TRBJ2-2, with 8 bases fitting TRBD2. Trimming cost V 6 bases and J 4 bases; bases outside gene matches: 10. The germline V gene encodes CDR1 MNHEY and CDR2 SMNVEV (reference sequence). The CDR3 covers 16 residues. CDR3 nucleotides: TGTGCCAGCAGCCGTCGGGGACTAGTAGGCACCGGGGAGCTGTTTTTT. Its translation: CASSRRGLVGTGELFF.

The chain couples TRBV7-9 to TRBJ2-5, with D maybe TRBD2 (5 bases). This CDR3 is built from 14 residues. V lost 4 bases and J lost 9, with 18 bases in between. In germline, CDR1 is SEHNR, CDR2 FQNEAQ (reference sequence). The CDR3 DNA reads TGTGCCAGCAGCTCTACTGCGGGTCAAGACGCCCAGTACTTC. Translated, it gives CASSSTAGQDAQYF.

As for this clonotype: With a much larger clone just one base away, this may be a read error. The chain uses TRBV14 and TRBJ2-7; 16 bases line up with TRBD2. Germline V gene lookup returns CDR1 SGHDN and CDR2 FVKESK. The CDR3 consists of 19 residues. This CDR3 is CASSQRSGTSGRAVNERHF. In DNA form, the CDR3 reads TGTGCCAGCAGCCAACGCTCCGGGACTAGCGGGAGGGCCGTAAACGAGCGGCACTTC.

This clonotype was counted ten times or more. This chain connects TRBV7-2 to TRBJ1-2; D is unclear. The CDR3 has 13 amino acids. The V gene's germline CDR1 is SGHTA and CDR2 FQGNSA. Trimming stripped 1 base from V and 7 bases from J, with 10 bases between. In DNA, the CDR3 is TGTGCCAGCAGCTTAGTTGGGGAGGGTGGCTACACCTTC. Its translation is CASSLVGEGGYTF.

This clonotype was detected ten times or more. The rearrangement links TRBV7-3 to TRBJ2-3; a possible D gene is TRBD2 (6 bases). The germline CDR1 and CDR2 sequences are SGHTA and FQGTGA. CDR3 size: 16 residues. Trimming removed 7 bases at V and 5 bases at J, with 22 bases between. The CDR3 DNA is TGTGCCAGCATTCGTGTGGGTGGCGGGGAGGTAGATACGCAGTATTTT. This gives the protein CASIRVGGGEVDTQYF. Together with reference TRBV7-3 and TRBJ2-3, the CDR3 gives the full variable domain: GAGVSQTPSNKVTEKGKYVELRCDPISGHTALYWYRQSLGQGPEFLIYFQGTGAADDSGLPNDRFFAVRPEGSVSTLKIQRTERGDSAVYLCASIRVGGGEVDTQYFGPGTRLTVL.